This TCR beta chain was recorded in a study of CD8 T cells in Susac syndrome. The CDR3 is 16 residues long. Trimming cost V 1 base and J 2 bases; bases outside gene matches: 4. Sequencing of TCR beta, carried out with a high-throughput approach, was applied to CD8+ and CD4+ T cells from the blood. TEMRA cells were FACS-enriched, while CD8+ and CD4+ T cells were negatively isolated. A quantity of roughly 0.5 to 1 ug RNA underwent reverse transcription using random hexamers. Amplification of the TCR beta CDR3 was carried out by immunoSEQ multiplex PCR, which spanned a total of 54 Vbeta and 13 Jbeta segments. TCRdb passed the immunoSEQ multiplex PCR reads through MiXCR, listing each CDR3 protein once. The profile shows about 430,000 distinct CDR3 sequences, around 85% of them singletons.

This clonotype was sampled from a human donor with multiple sclerosis. The sequencing input was CD8+ T cells from PBMCs. The V gene is TRBV12-3 or TRBV12-4, the J gene TRBJ2-5, with 10 bases matching TRBD1. The CDR3 DNA sequence: TGTGCCAGCAGTTTAGGTGGGGACAGGGGTCAAGAGACCCAGTACTTC. It yields the protein CASSLGGDRGQETQYF.